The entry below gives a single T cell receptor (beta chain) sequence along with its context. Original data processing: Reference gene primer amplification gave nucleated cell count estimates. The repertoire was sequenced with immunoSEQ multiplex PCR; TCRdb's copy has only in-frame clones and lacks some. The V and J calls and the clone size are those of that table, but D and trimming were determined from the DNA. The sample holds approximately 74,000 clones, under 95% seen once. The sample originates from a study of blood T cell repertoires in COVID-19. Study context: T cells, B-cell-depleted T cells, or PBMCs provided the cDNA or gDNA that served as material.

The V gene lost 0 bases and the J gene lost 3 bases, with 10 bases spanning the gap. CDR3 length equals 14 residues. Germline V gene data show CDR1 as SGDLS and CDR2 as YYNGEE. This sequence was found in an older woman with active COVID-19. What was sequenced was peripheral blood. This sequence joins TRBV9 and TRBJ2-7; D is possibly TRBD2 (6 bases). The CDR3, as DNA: TGTGCCAGCAGCGTAGCTCCTAGCGTCTACGAGCAGTACTTC. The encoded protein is CASSVAPSVYEQYF.